This paragraph covers one T cell receptor (beta chain) sequence. This sample was taken from a study of blood T cell repertoires in COVID-19. Study-wide background: Collection of acute and convalescent COVID-19 samples took place in the United States, Italy and Spain. T cells, B-cell-depleted T cells, or PBMCs provided the cDNA or gDNA that served as material.

The assay was immunoSEQ multiplex PCR, and TCRdb's table has in-frame clones only and misses some. The table includes about 170,000 clones, approximately 92% detected once. This CDR3 has 13 residues. Looked up from germline, CDR1 is SGHRS and CDR2 is YFSETQ. V was shortened by 4 bases and J by 7 bases, with 14 bases between the two germline ends. This TCR was sampled from a woman between 50 and 59 years old with acute or convalescent COVID-19. J is TRBJ1-2 and V is TRBV5-1; the D gene is possibly TRBD1 (6 bases). Sequences were obtained from peripheral blood. The CDR3 region is CASSTGTQGGYTF. The CDR3 DNA is TGCGCCAGCAGCACCGGGACACAAGGTGGCTACACCTTC.